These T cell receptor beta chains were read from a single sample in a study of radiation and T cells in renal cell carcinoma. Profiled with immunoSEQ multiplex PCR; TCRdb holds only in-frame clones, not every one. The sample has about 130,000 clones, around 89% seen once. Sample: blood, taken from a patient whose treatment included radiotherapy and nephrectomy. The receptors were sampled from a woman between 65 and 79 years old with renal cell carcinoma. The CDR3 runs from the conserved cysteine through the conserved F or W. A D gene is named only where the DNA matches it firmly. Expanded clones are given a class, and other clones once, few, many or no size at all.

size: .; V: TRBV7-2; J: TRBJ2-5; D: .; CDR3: CASSLALVETQYF; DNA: TGTGCCAGCAGCTTAGCGTTGGTGGAGACCCAGTACTTC
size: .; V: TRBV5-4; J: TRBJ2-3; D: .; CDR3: CASRPTLTSTDTQYF; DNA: TGTGCCAGCAGGCCAACACTGACTAGCACAGATACGCAGTATTTT
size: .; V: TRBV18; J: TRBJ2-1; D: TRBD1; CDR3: CASSPRTGSYNEQFF; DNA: TGTGCCAGCTCACCAAGGACAGGGTCCTACAATGAGCAGTTCTTC
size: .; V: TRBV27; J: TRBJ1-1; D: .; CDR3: CASSSVARFTEAFF; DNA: TGTGCCAGCTCGTCAGTAGCCCGATTCACTGAAGCTTTCTTT
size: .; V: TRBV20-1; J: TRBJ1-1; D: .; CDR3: CSAREGGEAFF; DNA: TGCAGTGCTAGAGAGGGAGGGGAAGCTTTCTTT
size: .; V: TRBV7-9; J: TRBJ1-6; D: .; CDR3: CASSLEGSAYNSPLHF; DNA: TGTGCCAGCAGCTTAGAGGGATCGGCCTATAATTCACCCCTCCACTTT
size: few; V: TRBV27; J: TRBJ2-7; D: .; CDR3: CARLCWQGLATSPPKKNYEQYF; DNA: TGTGCCAGGCTCTGCTGGCAGGGACTTGCCACCTCCCCTCCAAAAAAAAACTACGAGCAGTACTTC
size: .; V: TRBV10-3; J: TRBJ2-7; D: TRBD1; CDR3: CAISESPGQVYEQYF; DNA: TGTGCCATCAGTGAGTCCCCGGGACAGGTATACGAGCAGTACTTC
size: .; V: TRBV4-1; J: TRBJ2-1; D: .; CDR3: CASSPRQALGNEQFF; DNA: TGCGCCAGCAGCCCCCGGCAGGCTCTGGGCAATGAGCAGTTCTTC
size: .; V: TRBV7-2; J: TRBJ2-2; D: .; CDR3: CASSFVTGELFF; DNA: TGTGCCAGCAGCTTTGTCACCGGGGAGCTGTTTTTT
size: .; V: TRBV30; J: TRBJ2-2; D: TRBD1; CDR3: CACRQGGNTGELFF; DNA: TGTGCCTGTCGACAGGGTGGGAACACCGGGGAGCTGTTTTTT
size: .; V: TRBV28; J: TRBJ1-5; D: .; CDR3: CASSRDNQPQHF; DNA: TGTGCCAGCAGCCGCGATAATCAGCCCCAGCATTTT
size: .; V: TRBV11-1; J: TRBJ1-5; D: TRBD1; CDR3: CASSFRTGAFQPQHF; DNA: TGTGCCAGCAGCTTTAGGACAGGGGCGTTTCAGCCCCAGCATTTT
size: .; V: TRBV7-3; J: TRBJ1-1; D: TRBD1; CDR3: CASSATGGVAFF; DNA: TGTGCCAGCAGCGCGACAGGGGGTGTAGCTTTCTTT
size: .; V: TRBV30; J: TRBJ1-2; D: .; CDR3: CAYYFGGGQPSSYGYTF; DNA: TGTGCCTATTACTTCGGGGGCGGTCAACCGTCGAGTTATGGCTACACCTTC
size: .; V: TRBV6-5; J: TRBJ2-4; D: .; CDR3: CASSYSGPGERGIQYF; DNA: TGTGCCAGCAGTTACTCCGGCCCCGGGGAGAGGGGCATTCAGTACTTC
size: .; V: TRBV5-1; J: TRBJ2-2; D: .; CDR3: CASSLEGVGELFF; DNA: TGCGCCAGCAGCTTAGAAGGGGTCGGGGAGCTGTTTTTT